These 15 T cell receptor beta chains came from one sample sequenced in a study of identical twins. TCRdb analysed the 5' RACE reads with MiXCR anew, one entry per CDR3 protein. The profile shows approximately 150,000 distinct CDR3 sequences, roughly 3.2% of them singletons. The sample was memory T cells sorted from blood. These receptors all come from a man between 18 and 29 years old in good health.

This clonotype was counted a few times. V is TRBV3-1 and J is TRBJ1-5; D might be TRBD1 (5 bases). Germline lookup yields CDR1 LGHDT and CDR2 YNNKEL (reference sequence). The CDR3 loop spans 14 amino acids. V was pared by 5 bases and J by 5 bases, with 13 bases between. CDR3 protein: CASSRGQEYQPQHF. The CDR3, as DNA: TGTGCCAGCAGCAGGGGCCAGGAGTATCAGCCCCAGCATTTT.

The rearrangement links TRBV4-3 to TRBJ2-1; 11 nucleotides match TRBD2. This CDR3 region has 17 residues. J gave up 5 bases and V 1 base, and 7 bases lay outside the gene matches. Per germline, CDR1 LGHNA and CDR2 YSLEER. As DNA, the CDR3 is TGCGCCAGCAGCCAAGGTCGAGGGACTAGCGGAGACAATGAGCAGTTCTTC. This translates into CASSQGRGTSGDNEQFF.

Many counts were recorded for this clonotype. The chain employs TRBV12-3 or TRBV12-4 and TRBJ1-4, with TRBD1 matching over 10 bases. V lost 6 bases and J lost 4; bases outside the gene matches: 5. This CDR3 spans 15 amino acids. The CDR3 sequence is CASRRGTGDNEKLFF. The CDR3 bases are TGTGCCAGCAGGCGCGGGACAGGGGATAATGAAAAACTGTTTTTT.

This clonotype was seen ten or more times. The chain carries TRBV20-1 and TRBJ2-7; D may correspond to TRBD1 or TRBD2 (5 bases each). Germline CDR1 is DFQATT and CDR2 is SNEGSKA (reference sequence). CDR3 length: 16 amino acids. Trimming removed 3 bases at V and 2 bases at J, with 20 bases between. Here the CDR3 DNA reads TGCAGTGCTAGTATGGACGGGGCTCCAATTCCCTACGAGCAGTACTTC. Residues: CSASMDGAPIPYEQYF.

This clonotype was picked up many times. The chain has TRBV12-3 or TRBV12-4 and TRBJ2-1; weak D call: TRBD2 (6 bases). CDR3 length equals 14 residues. V lost 8 bases and J lost 6, with 17 bases in between. The CDR3 DNA reads as TGTGCCAGCGCGGGGAGTACCCCTTCCAATGAGCAGTTCTTC. It is translated as CASAGSTPSNEQFF.

This clonotype was seen ten or more times. The rearrangement links TRBV12-3 or TRBV12-4 to TRBJ1-1, with TRBD1 matching over 8 bases. Trimming at V came to 7 bases and at J to 3 bases, leaving 7 bases not matched to a gene. CDR3 length: 14 amino acids. The CDR3 coding sequence is TGTGCCAGCACCCAGACAGGGGAGTACACTGAAGCTTTCTTT. Encoded protein: CASTQTGEYTEAFF.

The table lists this clonotype with a few counts. The rearrangement uses TRBV14 and TRBJ2-3; 8 bases agree with TRBD2. The CDR3 length is 15 residues. J was trimmed by 1 base and V by 1 base; bases with no gene match: 1. CDR1 and CDR2 (germline): SGHDN, FVKESK. CDR3 in DNA: TGTGCCAGCAGCCAAGCCGGGAGGGGCACAGATACGCAGTATTTT. This codes for CASSQAGRGTDTQYF. The full variable domain, its missing parts supplied by reference TRBV14 and TRBJ2-3, is EAGVTQFPSHSVIEKGQTVTLRCDPISGHDNLYWYRRVMGKEIKFLLHFVKESKQDESGMPNNRFLAERTGGTYSTLKVQPAELEDSGVYFCASSQAGRGTDTQYFGPGTRLTVL.

The V call is TRBV2, the J call TRBJ2-7, with TRBD2 identical over 12 bases. Germline CDR1 reads SNHLY; CDR2 reads FYNNEI. CDR3 length equals 15 residues. With 3 bases clipped from V and 7 bases from J, the junction kept 7 bases outside the gene matches. CDR3 residues: CASSETSGRGYEQYF. In nucleotides, the CDR3 is TGTGCCAGCAGTGAGACTAGCGGGAGAGGGTATGAGCAGTACTTC. The variable domain in full, completed from reference TRBV2 and TRBJ2-7, reads EPEVTQTPSHQVTQMGQEVILRCVPISNHLYFYWYRQILGQKVEFLVSFYNNEISEKSEIFDDQFSVERPDGSNFTLKIRSTKLEDSAMYFCASSETSGRGYEQYFGPGTRLTVT.

Ten or more counts support this clonotype. V is TRBV15 and J is TRBJ1-1; D not resolved. The germline V and J ends were trimmed by 2 bases and 3 bases, with 4 bases remaining between them. CDR1 and CDR2 from the germline V gene are LNHNV and YYDKDF (reference sequence). CDR3 length: 12 amino acids. The CDR3 here is CATSRHDTEAFF. The CDR3 DNA sequence: TGTGCCACCAGCAGACACGACACTGAAGCTTTCTTT.

This clonotype was counted at least ten times. The chain uses TRBV12-5 and TRBJ2-7, with D maybe TRBD1 (5 bases). The CDR3 contains 12 residues. Germline-derived CDR1 and CDR2 are LGHNT and FRNRAP. V dropped 1 base and J dropped 4 bases, with 5 bases sitting between them. The CDR3 DNA sequence: TGTGCTAGTGGTTTGGACAGGTACGAGCAGTACTTC. Amino acid sequence: CASGLDRYEQYF. The variable domain in full, with the rest retrieved from reference TRBV12-5 and TRBJ2-7, is DARVTQTPRHKVTEMGQEVTMRCQPILGHNTVFWYRQTMMQGLELLAYFRNRAPLDDSGMPKDRFSAEMPDATLATLKIQPSEPRDSAVYFCASGLDRYEQYFGPGTRLTVT.

The chain couples TRBV7-9 to TRBJ1-1, with unresolved D. The CDR3 runs 17 residues. Germline V gives CDR1 SEHNR, CDR2 FQNEAQ (reference sequence). The germline V and J ends were trimmed by 5 bases and 0 bases, with 19 bases remaining between them. CDR3 sequence (DNA): TGTGCCAGCAGCCCCTATATAGCACAGCTAATGAACACTGAAGCTTTCTTT. This gives the protein CASSPYIAQLMNTEAFF.

Remarks on this clonotype: A much larger clonotype is one base distant, so this may be a read error. The chain carries TRBV6-5 and TRBJ2-7; TRBD1 is a possible D gene (6 bases). CDR3 size: 12 residues. In germline, CDR1 is MNHEY, CDR2 SVGAGI. Between the trimmed V and J ends, which lost 9 bases and 4 bases, there was a span of 13 bases. CDR3 in amino acids: CARSRQVYEQYV. The DNA of the CDR3 is TGTGCCAGGAGCAGACAGGTGTACGAGCAGTACGTC.

The chain couples TRBV6-1 to TRBJ2-5; 10 bases match TRBD1. CDR1 and CDR2 (germline): MNHNS, SASEGT. The CDR3 totals 17 residues. J gave up 2 bases and V 6 bases, and 12 bases lay outside the gene matches. The CDR3 sequence: CASRQRRGQGVQETQYF. CDR3 nucleotide sequence: TGTGCCAGCAGGCAGCGGCGAGGACAGGGGGTACAAGAGACCCAGTACTTC.

This clonotype has ten or more counts. The chain employs TRBV5-1 and TRBJ2-3, with D possibly TRBD2 on 6 matching bases. The CDR3 loop spans 13 amino acids. The germline CDR1 and CDR2 sequences are SGHRS and YFSETQ. V was cut by 3 bases and J by 6 bases, with 11 bases left in between. CDR3 region: CASSSDGGDTQYF. The CDR3 DNA is TGCGCCAGCAGCTCGGATGGAGGGGATACGCAGTATTTT.

This clonotype was recorded many times. This chain connects TRBV12-3 or TRBV12-4 to TRBJ1-3, with TRBD1 as a possible D gene (6 bases). This CDR3 comprises 15 residues. V dropped 7 bases and J dropped 2 bases, with 15 bases sitting between them. CDR3 in amino acids: CASILTGTPGNTIYF. The CDR3 DNA reads as TGTGCCAGCATCCTTACAGGGACTCCTGGAAACACCATATATTTT.